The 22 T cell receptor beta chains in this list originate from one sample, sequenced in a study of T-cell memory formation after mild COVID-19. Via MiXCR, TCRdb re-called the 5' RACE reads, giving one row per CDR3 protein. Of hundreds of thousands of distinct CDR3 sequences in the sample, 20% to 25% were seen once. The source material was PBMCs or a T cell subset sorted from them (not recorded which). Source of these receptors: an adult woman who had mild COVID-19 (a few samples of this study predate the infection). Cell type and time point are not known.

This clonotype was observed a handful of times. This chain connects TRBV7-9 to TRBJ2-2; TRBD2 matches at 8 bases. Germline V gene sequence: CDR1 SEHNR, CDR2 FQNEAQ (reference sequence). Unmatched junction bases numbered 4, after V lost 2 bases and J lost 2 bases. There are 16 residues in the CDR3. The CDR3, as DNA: TGTGCCAGCAGCTTATCCAGCGGGGGTAACACCGGGGAGCTGTTTTTT. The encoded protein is CASSLSSGGNTGELFF.

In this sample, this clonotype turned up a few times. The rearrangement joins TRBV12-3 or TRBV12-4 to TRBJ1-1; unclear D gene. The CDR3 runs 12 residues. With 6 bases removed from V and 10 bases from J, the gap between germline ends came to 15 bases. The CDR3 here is CASSQPRRVAFF. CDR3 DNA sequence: TGTGCCAGCAGCCAGCCCCGGAGGGTAGCTTTCTTT.

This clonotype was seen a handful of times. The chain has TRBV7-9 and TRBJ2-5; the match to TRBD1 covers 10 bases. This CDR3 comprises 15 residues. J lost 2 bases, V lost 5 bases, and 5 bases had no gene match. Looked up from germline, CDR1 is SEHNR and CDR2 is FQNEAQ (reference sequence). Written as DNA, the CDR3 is TGTGCCAGCAGCCCGGACAGGGGGGGACAAGAGACCCAGTACTTC. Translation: CASSPDRGGQETQYF.

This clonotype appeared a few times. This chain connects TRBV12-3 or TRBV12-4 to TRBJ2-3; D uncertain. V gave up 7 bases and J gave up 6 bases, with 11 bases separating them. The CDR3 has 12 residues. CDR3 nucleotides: TGTGCCAGCACTCCCAGTGTGGATACGCAGTATTTT. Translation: CASTPSVDTQYF.

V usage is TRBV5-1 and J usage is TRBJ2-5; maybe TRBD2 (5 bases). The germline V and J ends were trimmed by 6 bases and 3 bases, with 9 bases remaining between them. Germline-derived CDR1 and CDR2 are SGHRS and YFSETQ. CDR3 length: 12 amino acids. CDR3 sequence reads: CASNGGKETQYF. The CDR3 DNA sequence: TGCGCCAGCAATGGAGGAAAAGAGACCCAGTACTTC.

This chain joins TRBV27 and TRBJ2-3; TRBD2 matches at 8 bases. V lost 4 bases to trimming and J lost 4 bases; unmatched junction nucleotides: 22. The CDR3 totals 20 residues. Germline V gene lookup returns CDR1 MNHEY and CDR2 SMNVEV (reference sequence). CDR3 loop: CASSSHLRGFSGSHADTQYF. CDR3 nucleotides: TGTGCCAGCAGTTCCCACCTCCGGGGTTTCAGCGGGAGTCATGCAGATACGCAGTATTTT.

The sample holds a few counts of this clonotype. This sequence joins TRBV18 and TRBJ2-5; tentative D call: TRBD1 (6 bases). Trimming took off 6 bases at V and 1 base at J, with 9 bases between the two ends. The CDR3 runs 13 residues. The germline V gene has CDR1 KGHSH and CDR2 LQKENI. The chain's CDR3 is CASSGQRQETQYF. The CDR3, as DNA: TGTGCCAGCTCCGGACAGCGCCAAGAGACCCAGTACTTC. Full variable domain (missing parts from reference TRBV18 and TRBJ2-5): NAGVMQNPRHLVRRRGQEARLRCSPMKGHSHVYWYRQLPEEGLKFMVYLQKENIIDESGMPKERFSAEFPKEGPSILRIQQVVRGDSAAYFCASSGQRQETQYFGPGTRLLVL.

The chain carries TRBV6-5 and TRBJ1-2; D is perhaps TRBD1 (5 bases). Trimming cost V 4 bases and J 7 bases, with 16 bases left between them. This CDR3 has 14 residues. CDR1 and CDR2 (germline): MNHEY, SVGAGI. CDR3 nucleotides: TGTGCCAGCAGTTCCTCACAACAGAGGGGTGGCTACACCTTC. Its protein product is CASSSSQQRGGYTF.

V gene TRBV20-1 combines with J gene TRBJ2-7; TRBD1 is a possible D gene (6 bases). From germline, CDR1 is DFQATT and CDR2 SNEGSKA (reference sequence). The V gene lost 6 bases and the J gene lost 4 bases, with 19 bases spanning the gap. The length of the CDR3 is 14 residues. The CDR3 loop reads CSALNPQQGYEQYF. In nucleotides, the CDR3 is TGCAGTGCACTGAACCCTCAACAGGGATACGAGCAGTACTTC.

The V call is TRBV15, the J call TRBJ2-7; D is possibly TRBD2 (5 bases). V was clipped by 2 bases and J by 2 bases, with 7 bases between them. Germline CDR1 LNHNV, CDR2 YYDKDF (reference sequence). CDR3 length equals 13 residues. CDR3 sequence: CATSRRGPYEQYF. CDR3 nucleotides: TGTGCCACCAGCAGACGCGGGCCCTACGAGCAGTACTTC.

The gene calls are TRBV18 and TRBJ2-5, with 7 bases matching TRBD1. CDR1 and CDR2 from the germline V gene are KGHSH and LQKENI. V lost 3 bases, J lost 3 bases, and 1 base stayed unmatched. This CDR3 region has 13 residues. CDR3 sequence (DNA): TGTGCCAGCTCACCCGGACAGGAAGAGACCCAGTACTTC. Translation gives CASSPGQEETQYF. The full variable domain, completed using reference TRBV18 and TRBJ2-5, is NAGVMQNPRHLVRRRGQEARLRCSPMKGHSHVYWYRQLPEEGLKFMVYLQKENIIDESGMPKERFSAEFPKEGPSILRIQQVVRGDSAAYFCASSPGQEETQYFGPGTRLLVL.

The CDR3 loop reads CASRQDLQETQYF. For the CDR3, the DNA is TGTGCCAGCAGACAGGACTTACAAGAGACCCAGTACTTC. The V call is TRBV6-2 or TRBV6-3, the J call TRBJ2-5; D may correspond to TRBD1 or TRBD2 (5 bases each). CDR3 length: 13 amino acids. Trimming took 6 bases from V and 2 from J, leaving 10 bases between them. From germline, CDR1 is MNHEY and CDR2 SVGEGT.

Written as DNA, the CDR3 is TGCGCCAGCAGCTTGCCAAGGGGAGACACTGAAGCTTTCTTT. Its protein is CASSLPRGDTEAFF. The chain carries TRBV5-1 and TRBJ1-1; D possibly corresponds to TRBD1 (5 bases). V dropped 1 base and J dropped 3 bases, with 10 bases sitting between them. Looked up from germline, CDR1 is SGHRS and CDR2 is YFSETQ. This CDR3 spans 14 amino acids.

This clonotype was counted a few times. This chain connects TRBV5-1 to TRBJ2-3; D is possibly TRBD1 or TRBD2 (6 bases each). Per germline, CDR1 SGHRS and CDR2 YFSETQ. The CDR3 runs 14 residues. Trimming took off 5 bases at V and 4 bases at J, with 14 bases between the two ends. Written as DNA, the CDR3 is TGCGCCAGCAGAGACGGGGGCGTCGCAGATACGCAGTATTTT. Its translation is CASRDGGVADTQYF.

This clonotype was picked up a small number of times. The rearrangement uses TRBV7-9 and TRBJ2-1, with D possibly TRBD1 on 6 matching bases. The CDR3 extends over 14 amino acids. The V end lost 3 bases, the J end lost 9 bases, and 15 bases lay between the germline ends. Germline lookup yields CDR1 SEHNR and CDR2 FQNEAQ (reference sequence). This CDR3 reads CASSFQGNPSEQFF. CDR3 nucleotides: TGTGCCAGCAGCTTCCAGGGGAACCCCTCTGAGCAGTTCTTC.

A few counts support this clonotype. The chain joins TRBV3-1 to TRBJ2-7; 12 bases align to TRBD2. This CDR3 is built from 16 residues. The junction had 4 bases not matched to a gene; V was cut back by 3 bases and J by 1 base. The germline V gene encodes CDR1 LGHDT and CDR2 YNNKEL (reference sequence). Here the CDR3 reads CASSQGTSGLSYEQYF. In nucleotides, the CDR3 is TGTGCCAGCAGCCAGGGGACTAGCGGGCTATCCTACGAGCAGTACTTC.

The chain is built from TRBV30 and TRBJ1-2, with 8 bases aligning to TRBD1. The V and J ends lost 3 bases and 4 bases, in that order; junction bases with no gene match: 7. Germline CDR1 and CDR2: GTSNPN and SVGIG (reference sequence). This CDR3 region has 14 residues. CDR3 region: CAWRTGQAIYGYTF. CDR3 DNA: TGTGCCTGGAGGACGGGACAGGCCATCTATGGCTACACCTTC. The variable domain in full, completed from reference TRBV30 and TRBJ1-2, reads SQTIHQWPATLVQPVGSPLSLECTVEGTSNPNLYWYRQAAGRGLQLLFYSVGIGQISSEVPQNLSASRPQDRQFILSSKKLLLSDSGFYLCAWRTGQAIYGYTFGSGTRLTVV.

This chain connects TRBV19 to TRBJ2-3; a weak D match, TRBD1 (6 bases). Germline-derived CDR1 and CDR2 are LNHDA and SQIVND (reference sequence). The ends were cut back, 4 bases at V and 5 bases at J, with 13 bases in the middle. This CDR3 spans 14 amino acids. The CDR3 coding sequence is TGTGCCAGTAGTACAATAACAGGGCTAGATACGCAGTATTTT. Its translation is CASSTITGLDTQYF.

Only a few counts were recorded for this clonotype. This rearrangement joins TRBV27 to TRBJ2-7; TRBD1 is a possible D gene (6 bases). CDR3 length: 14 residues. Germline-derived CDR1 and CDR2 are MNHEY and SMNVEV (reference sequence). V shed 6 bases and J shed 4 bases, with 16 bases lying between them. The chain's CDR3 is CASRTRQVFYEQYF. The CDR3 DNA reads TGTGCCAGCAGGACGAGACAGGTTTTTTACGAGCAGTACTTC.

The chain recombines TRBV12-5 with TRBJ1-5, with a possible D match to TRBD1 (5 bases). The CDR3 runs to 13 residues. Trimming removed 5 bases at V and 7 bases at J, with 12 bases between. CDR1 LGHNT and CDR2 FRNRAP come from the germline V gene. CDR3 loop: CASGVDIHQPQHF. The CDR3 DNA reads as TGTGCTAGTGGTGTGGACATCCACCAGCCCCAGCATTTT.

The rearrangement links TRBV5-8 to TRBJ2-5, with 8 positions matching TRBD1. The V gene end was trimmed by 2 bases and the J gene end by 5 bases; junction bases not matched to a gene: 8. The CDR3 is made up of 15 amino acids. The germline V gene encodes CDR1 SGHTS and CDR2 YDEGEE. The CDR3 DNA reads TGTGCCAGCAGCTTTTACCAGGGGGCTTTCGAGACCCAGTACTTC. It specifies CASSFYQGAFETQYF. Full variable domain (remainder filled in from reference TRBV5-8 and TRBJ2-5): EAGVTQSPTHLIKTRGQQATLRCSPISGHTSVYWYQQALGLGLQFLLWYDEGEERNRGNFPPRFSGRQFPNYSSELNVNALELEDSALYLCASSFYQGAFETQYFGPGTRLLVL.

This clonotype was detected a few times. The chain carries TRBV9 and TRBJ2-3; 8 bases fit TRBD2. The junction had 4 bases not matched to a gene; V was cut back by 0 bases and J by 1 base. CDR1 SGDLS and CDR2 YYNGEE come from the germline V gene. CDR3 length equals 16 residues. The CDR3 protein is CASSVALTSGTDTQYF. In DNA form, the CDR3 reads TGTGCCAGCAGCGTAGCCCTGACTAGCGGCACAGATACGCAGTATTTT.